This is a list of T cell receptor beta chains from one sample in a study of cytomegalovirus exposure and HLA in healthy donors. Sequencing was performed with immunoSEQ multiplex PCR; in TCRdb, only in-frame clones are kept and a portion is missing. The table lists about 66,000 clones, 96% of them singletons, with approximately 0.9% in the top ten. Sequencing was done on a sample of PBMCs. Source of these receptors: a man between 18 and 29 years old in good health and CMV-seronegative. The CDR3 runs from the conserved cysteine through the conserved F or W. A D gene is named only where the DNA matches it firmly. A clone size is listed for some rows: how often the clone was seen (once, few, many), or a class if it is expanded.

V gene,D gene,clone size,J gene,CDR3 protein,CDR3 DNA
TRBV27,TRBD1,-,TRBJ2-1,CASRRTGQGYNEQFF,TGTGCCAGCAGGAGGACGGGACAGGGCTACAATGAGCAGTTCTTC
TRBV11-2,TRBD2,few,TRBJ2-7,CASSLRPAGSYEQYF,TGTGCCAGCAGCTTACGGCCAGCGGGGTCCTACGAGCAGTACTTC
TRBV5-1,-,-,TRBJ2-5,CASSLGGDGKTQYF,TGCGCCAGCAGCTTGGGCGGGGACGGAAAGACCCAGTACTTC
TRBV7-9,-,-,TRBJ1-3,CASSFFRGSFADTIYF,TGTGCCAGCAGCTTTTTCAGGGGTTCGTTTGCAGACACCATATATTTT
TRBV9,TRBD2,-,TRBJ2-5,CASSGAGTSVETQYF,TGTGCCAGCAGCGGAGCCGGGACTAGTGTGGAGACCCAGTACTTC
TRBV2,-,-,TRBJ2-5,CASTSGETQYF,TGTGCCAGCACCTCAGGGGAGACCCAGTACTTC
TRBV5-1,TRBD1,-,TRBJ1-4,CASSRDRNEKLFF,TGCGCCAGCAGCCGGGACAGAAATGAAAAACTGTTTTTT
TRBV29-1,TRBD1,-,TRBJ2-4,CSVGDRGVNIQYF,TGCAGCGTGGGTGACAGGGGGGTTAACATTCAGTACTTC
TRBV5-1,TRBD1,-,TRBJ2-1,CASSLSGTGHNEQFF,TGCGCCAGCAGCTTATCCGGGACAGGGCACAATGAGCAGTTCTTC
TRBV7-8,TRBD1,-,TRBJ2-7,CASSLGTGEYSYEQYF,TGTGCCAGCAGCTTAGGGACAGGGGAATACTCCTACGAGCAGTACTTC
TRBV21-1,-,-,TRBJ2-7,CASSKGPDKALAYEQYF,TGTGCCAGCAGCAAAGGCCCGGACAAAGCTTTAGCCTACGAGCAGTACTTC
TRBV4-1,TRBD2,-,TRBJ2-7,CASSHQTPGLGYEQYF,TGCGCCAGCAGCCACCAAACGCCGGGACTAGGCTACGAGCAGTACTTC
TRBV29-1,-,-,TRBJ1-3,CSARALSGNTIYF,TGCAGCGCGCGAGCCCTCTCTGGAAACACCATATATTTT
TRBV10-3,TRBD2,-,TRBJ2-3,CAISESAGDRWDTQYF,TGTGCCATCAGTGAGTCAGCGGGGGATCGGTGGGATACGCAGTATTTT
TRBV9,-,-,TRBJ2-1,CASSVESGATEQFF,TGTGCCAGCAGCGTAGAGAGTGGGGCGACCGAGCAGTTCTTC
TRBV19,-,-,TRBJ2-2,CASIARKNTGELFF,TGTGCCAGTATTGCCAGGAAGAACACCGGGGAGCTGTTTTTT
TRBV30,-,once,TRBJ2-7,CACLPLREGSYEQYF,TGTGCCTGCCTCCCCCTCAGAGAGGGCTCCTACGAGCAGTACTTC